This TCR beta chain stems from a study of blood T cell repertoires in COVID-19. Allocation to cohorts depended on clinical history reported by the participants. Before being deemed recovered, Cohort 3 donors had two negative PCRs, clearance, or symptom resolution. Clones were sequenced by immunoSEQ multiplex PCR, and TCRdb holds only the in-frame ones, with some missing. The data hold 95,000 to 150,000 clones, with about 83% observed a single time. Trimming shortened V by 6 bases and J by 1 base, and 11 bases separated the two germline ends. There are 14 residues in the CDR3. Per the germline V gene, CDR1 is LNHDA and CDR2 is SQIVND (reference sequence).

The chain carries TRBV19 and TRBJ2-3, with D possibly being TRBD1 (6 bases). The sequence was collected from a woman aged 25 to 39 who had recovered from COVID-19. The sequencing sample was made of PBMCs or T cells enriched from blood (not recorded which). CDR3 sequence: CASRQGSGTDTQYF. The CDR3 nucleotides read TGTGCCAGTAGGCAGGGGTCTGGCACAGATACGCAGTATTTT.